The TCR beta chain under discussion was sequenced for a study of control samples from healthy donors and cancer patients. For this clone: A read error may produce the germline difference seen at one junction end.

Repertoires were generated with immunoSEQ multiplex PCR, while TCRdb's copy carries only in-frame clones and drops some. The sample shows approximately 230,000 clones, almost 85% of them seen only once. Germline CDR1 SEHNR, CDR2 FQNEAQ (reference sequence). The CDR3 covers 12 residues. The sequence was obtained from a woman aged 60-75 years with lung cancer. Sample: PBMCs. The chain links TRBV7-9 to TRBJ2-7; D possibly corresponds to TRBD2 (6 bases). CDR3 nucleotide sequence: TGTGCCAGCAGCTTAGAAATTGGCCGTGCGGGGTTC. It translates to CASSLEIGRAGF.